What follows are 30 T cell receptor beta chains derived from one specimen sequenced in a study of blood T cell repertoires in COVID-19. Assay: immunoSEQ multiplex PCR; the TCRdb copy retains only in-frame clones and omits some. The table shows 300,000 to 350,000 clones, with roughly 87% occurring only once. The sequenced sample was peripheral blood. The receptors stem from a man younger than 45 with COVID-19, enrolled during active disease.

This chain connects TRBV11-2 to TRBJ2-5; possibly TRBD2 for D (6 bases). The CDR3 extends over 13 amino acids. Germline V gene data show CDR1 as SGHAT and CDR2 as FQNNGV. With 5 bases removed from V and 2 bases from J, the gap between germline ends came to 9 bases. The CDR3 nucleotides are TGTGCCAGCAGCCGGGACTTACAAGAGACCCAGTACTTC. Its translation: CASSRDLQETQYF.

This clone has only a few counts. The V gene is TRBV6-4, the J gene TRBJ2-1; 12 bases are a match to TRBD2. CDR1 is MRHNA and CDR2 is SNTAGT in the germline V gene. CDR3 length equals 17 residues. After removal of 0 bases from V and 2 bases from J, the junction contained 2 bases not matched to a gene. The CDR3: CASSDSPSGGAYNEQFF. The CDR3 bases are TGTGCCAGCAGTGACTCGCCTAGCGGGGGGGCCTACAATGAGCAGTTCTTC.

This chain connects TRBV6-5 to TRBJ1-4; 11 bases are shared with TRBD1. The CDR3 totals 15 residues. V was pared by 4 bases and J by 7 bases, with 5 bases of the junction left unmatched. Germline V lookup: CDR1 MNHEY, CDR2 SVGAGI. CDR3 nucleotide sequence: TGTGCCAGCAGTTCTACCGGGACAGGGGGTGAAAAACTGTTTTTT. Translation gives CASSSTGTGGEKLFF.

This clone was seen just once. The chain couples TRBV7-9 to TRBJ1-1; no clear D. Trimming took off 1 base at V and 4 bases at J, with 4 bases between the two ends. The CDR3 is 12 amino acids. From germline, CDR1 is SEHNR and CDR2 FQNEAQ (reference sequence). Here the CDR3 DNA reads TGTGCCAGCAGCTTAGGTCTCACTGAAGCTTTCTTT. It codes for CASSLGLTEAFF.

A note on this clone: Other DNA sequences within the sample encode an identical CDR3. The J gene is TRBJ1-2, the V gene TRBV2; TRBD1 matches at 8 bases. From germline, CDR1 is SNHLY and CDR2 FYNNEI. This CDR3 region has 14 residues. Trimming at V came to 4 bases and at J to 4 bases, leaving 5 bases not matched to a gene. CDR3 nucleotide sequence: TGTGCCAGCAGTGGCACAGGGGGGTCCTATGGCTACACCTTC. It yields the protein CASSGTGGSYGYTF.

This chain uses TRBV28 with TRBJ1-6; 9 nucleotides line up with TRBD1. Germline-derived CDR1 and CDR2 are MDHEN and SYDVKM. After removal of 7 bases from V and 7 bases from J, the junction contained 5 bases not matched to a gene. The CDR3 is 14 residues long. CDR3 sequence reads: CASMTGTGNSPLHF. The CDR3 DNA reads TGTGCCAGCATGACCGGGACAGGGAATTCACCCCTCCACTTT.

V is TRBV28 and J is TRBJ2-2; TRBD1 aligns across 12 bases. The J segment lost 5 bases and the V segment lost 5 bases, leaving 12 bases of the junction unmatched. CDR3 size: 18 residues. Germline V gene data show CDR1 as MDHEN and CDR2 as SYDVKM. CDR3 sequence reads: CASSPLSGQGAMTGELFF. Here the CDR3 DNA reads TGTGCCAGCAGTCCTCTCTCGGGACAGGGGGCGATGACCGGGGAGCTGTTTTTT.

This chain links TRBV19 with TRBJ2-1; D might be TRBD1 (5 bases). V shed 9 bases and J shed 7 bases, with 16 bases lying between them. Germline V gene lookup returns CDR1 LNHDA and CDR2 SQIVND (reference sequence). The CDR3 has 13 amino acids. CDR3 sequence (DNA): TGTGCCAGCACTCGAAGCAGGGTGAATGAGCAGTTCTTC. It specifies CASTRSRVNEQFF. The full variable domain, with the rest looked up from reference TRBV19 and TRBJ2-1, is DGGITQSPKYLFRKEGQNVTLSCEQNLNHDAMYWYRQDPGQGLRLIYYSQIVNDFQKGDIAEGYSVSREKKESFPLTVTSAQKNPTAFYLCASTRSRVNEQFFGPGTRLTVL.

V is TRBV5-5 and J is TRBJ1-3; D remains unclear. The germline gives CDR1 SGHKS, CDR2 YYEKEE (reference sequence). Between the trimmed V and J ends, which lost 0 bases and 0 bases, there was a span of 7 bases. The CDR3 extends over 15 amino acids. The CDR3 sequence is CASSLVRSSGNTIYF. DNA of the CDR3: TGTGCCAGCAGCTTGGTTAGGAGCTCTGGAAACACCATATATTTT.

V gene TRBV24-1 combines with J gene TRBJ1-2, with D tentatively TRBD1 (5 bases). The CDR3 spans 18 residues. Trimming removed 3 bases from V and 2 bases from J, with 21 bases in between. From germline, CDR1 is KGHDR and CDR2 SFDVKD. This CDR3 is CATSDTYSTVVENYGYTF. DNA of the CDR3: TGTGCCACCAGTGATACTTATTCGACAGTCGTAGAAAACTATGGCTACACCTTC.

The rearrangement uses TRBV9 and TRBJ1-4; 8 positions match TRBD1. This CDR3 is 19 amino acids long. Germline assignment: CDR1 SGDLS and CDR2 YYNGEE. The J segment lost 7 bases and the V segment lost 3 bases, leaving 20 bases of the junction unmatched. The CDR3 DNA sequence: TGTGCCAGCAGCGCCGCCCTAGGGGGGCAGGGGGCGATGACTGAAAAACTGTTTTTT. It yields the protein CASSAALGGQGAMTEKLFF.

Points on this clone: One end of the junction fails to match germline, which may point to a read error. The J gene is TRBJ2-7, the V gene TRBV10-2; a possible D gene is TRBD1 (6 bases). Germline V CDR1 and CDR2: WSHSY, SAAADI. The CDR3 spans 13 residues. CDR3 sequence (DNA): TGCGCCAGCAGTGACTCATCCACAGGGACCGTCTTCTTC. It codes for CASSDSSTGTVFF.

V and J are TRBV29-1 and TRBJ2-1, with TRBD2 matching 9 bases. Per germline, CDR1 SQVTM and CDR2 ANQGSEA. The CDR3 sequence is 10 residues long. The CDR3 is CSVVGTSLFF. Here the CDR3 DNA reads TGCAGTGTGGTTGGGACTAGCCTTTTCTTC.

V and J are TRBV29-1 and TRBJ2-4, with TRBD1 matching over 11 bases. The junction had 4 bases not matched to a gene; V was cut back by 6 bases and J by 3 bases. The CDR3 contains 14 residues. The germline V gene encodes CDR1 SQVTM and CDR2 ANQGSEA. CDR3 in DNA: TGCAGCGTGACCGGGACAGGGGGCAAAAACATTCAGTACTTC. It encodes CSVTGTGGKNIQYF.

The chain links TRBV7-9 to TRBJ2-7; tentatively, D is TRBD1 (6 bases). The CDR3 spans 14 residues. The germline CDR1 and CDR2 sequences are SEHNR and FQNEAQ (reference sequence). The V end was cut by 5 bases, the J end by 3 bases, with 14 bases between. The CDR3 bases are TGTGCCAGCAGCCAGGGGCAGGGGTTCTACGAGCAGTACTTC. Its translation is CASSQGQGFYEQYF. Full variable domain (outside the CDR3, taken from reference TRBV7-9 and TRBJ2-7): DTGVSQNPRHKITKRGQNVTFRCDPISEHNRLYWYRQTLGQGPEFLTYFQNEAQLEKSRLLSDRFSAERPKGSFSTLEIQRTEQGDSAMYLCASSQGQGFYEQYFGPGTRLTVT.

This clone has a single count. Other DNA sequences in this sample translate to the same CDR3. The CDR3 sequence is CASSKGQGANYGYTF. CDR3 DNA sequence: TGTGCCAGCAGCAAAGGACAGGGAGCTAACTATGGCTACACCTTC. The rearrangement links TRBV5-4 to TRBJ1-2, with TRBD1 matching over 8 bases. V lost 4 bases, J lost 0 bases, and 5 bases stayed unmatched. The CDR3 runs 15 residues. Germline CDR1 reads SGHNT; CDR2 reads YYREEE (reference sequence).

V is TRBV28 and J is TRBJ1-2, with D possibly being TRBD1 (6 bases). V dropped 5 bases and J dropped 4 bases, with 11 bases sitting between them. Germline CDR1 and CDR2: MDHEN and SYDVKM. This CDR3 contains 13 residues. CDR3 protein: CASSPRQAYGYTF. CDR3 nucleotides: TGTGCCAGCAGTCCCCGACAGGCCTATGGCTACACCTTC.

On this clone itself: This sample also contains other DNA sequences that code for the same CDR3. The V call is TRBV7-6, the J call TRBJ2-7, with D possibly matching TRBD1 (5 bases). The ends were cut back, 1 base at V and 0 bases at J, with 10 bases in the middle. The CDR3 is 15 residues long. The germline V gene encodes CDR1 SGHVS and CDR2 FNYEAQ. The CDR3 DNA is TGTGCCAGCAGCTTAGAAGACAGACCCTCCTACGAGCAGTACTTC. As protein: CASSLEDRPSYEQYF.

The rearrangement uses TRBV24-1 and TRBJ2-2; 7 nucleotides align to TRBD2. The CDR3 length is 17 residues. Per the germline V gene, CDR1 is KGHDR and CDR2 is SFDVKD. V dropped 2 bases and J dropped 0; count of bases not matched to a gene: 5. Written as DNA, the CDR3 is TGTGCCACCAGTGATTCCCGGACTAGGCCGAACACCGGGGAGCTGTTTTTT. It encodes CATSDSRTRPNTGELFF.

V is TRBV3-1 (or the pseudogene TRBV3-2) and J is TRBJ1-1; no clear D gene. From germline, CDR1 is LGHDT and CDR2 YNNKEL (reference sequence). V was pared by 4 bases and J by 3 bases, with 15 bases between. This CDR3 spans 15 amino acids. The CDR3 DNA reads TGTGCCAGCAGCCGAATAATAACAGTCCACACTGAAGCTTTCTTT. Amino acid sequence: CASSRIITVHTEAFF.

The sample holds one count of this clone. The rearrangement joins TRBV24-1 to TRBJ2-3, with D hard to call. Looked up from germline, CDR1 is KGHDR and CDR2 is SFDVKD. CDR3 size: 14 residues. Trimming removed 1 base at V and 3 bases at J, with 7 bases between. DNA of the CDR3: TGTGCCACCAGTGATTTACTTGAGACAGATACGCAGTATTTT. The encoded protein is CATSDLLETDTQYF.

V is TRBV6-5 and J is TRBJ2-7; 8 nucleotides agree with TRBD1. V lost 6 bases, J lost 2 bases, and 6 bases stayed unmatched. The CDR3 consists of 14 residues. Germline CDR1 and CDR2: MNHEY and SVGAGI. CDR3 bases: TGTGCCAGCAGCCGCTTGACAGGGGCCTACGAGCAGTACTTC. It encodes CASSRLTGAYEQYF.

The chain employs TRBV4-2 and TRBJ2-1; TRBD2 matches at 9 bases. V dropped 5 bases and J dropped 5; count of bases not matched to a gene: 10. The CDR3 is 16 amino acids. Per the germline V gene, CDR1 is LGHNA and CDR2 is YNFKEQ. CDR3 sequence: CASSGLSAGGDNEQFF. The CDR3 nucleotides are TGTGCCAGCAGCGGCCTCAGCGCGGGAGGGGACAATGAGCAGTTCTTC.

The chain employs TRBV6-2 or TRBV6-3 and TRBJ2-7; 12 bases line up with TRBD2. Germline trimming cut 2 bases from V and 7 bases from J; bases unmatched to any gene: 0. Germline V gene sequence: CDR1 MNHEY, CDR2 SVGEGT. This CDR3 is 13 amino acids long. This CDR3 is CASSYGTSGEQYF. CDR3 bases: TGTGCCAGCAGTTACGGGACTAGCGGGGAGCAGTACTTC.

The V and J genes are TRBV4-2 and TRBJ1-2, with 12 nucleotides matching TRBD1. Trimming at V came to 4 bases and at J to 1 base, leaving 7 bases not matched to a gene. The V gene's germline CDR1 is LGHNA and CDR2 YNFKEQ. The CDR3 has 17 amino acids. The CDR3 loop is CASSLGTGGSSNYGYTF. DNA for the CDR3: TGTGCCAGCAGCCTGGGGACAGGGGGCTCTAGTAACTATGGCTACACCTTC.

The rearrangement uses TRBV24-1 and TRBJ2-1, with 9 bases that match TRBD2. V was clipped by 1 base and J by 7 bases; unmatched bases: 7. Germline values: CDR1 KGHDR, CDR2 SFDVKD. The CDR3 is 16 amino acids. CDR3 sequence reads: CATSDFGGRAWNEQFF. In DNA form, the CDR3 reads TGTGCCACCAGTGATTTTGGCGGGAGGGCCTGGAATGAGCAGTTCTTC.

The J gene is TRBJ2-7, the V gene TRBV4-2, with 8 nucleotides matching TRBD1. CDR3 length: 19 residues. V shed 1 base, J shed 9 bases, and the junction held 23 bases outside the gene matches. Germline CDR1 is LGHNA and CDR2 is YNFKEQ. Written as DNA, the CDR3 is TGTGCCAGCAGCCAAGTGCTGTTGGTGAGCTCCGGGACAGGAACAGTGCAGTACTTC. Its protein product is CASSQVLLVSSGTGTVQYF.

J is TRBJ2-7 and V is TRBV7-8, with D possibly being TRBD1 (6 bases). Germline CDR1 SGHVS, CDR2 FQNEAQ. The CDR3 is 14 amino acids. V lost 5 bases, J lost 1 base, and 12 bases lay in between. The CDR3 nucleotides read TGTGCCAGCAGCACCCGACAGGCTTCCTACGAGCAGTACTTC. Translated, it gives CASSTRQASYEQYF.

This chain joins TRBV27 and TRBJ1-1; 7 bases are shared with TRBD1. The V and J ends lost 7 bases and 4 bases, in that order; junction bases with no gene match: 9. Germline lookup yields CDR1 MNHEY and CDR2 SMNVEV (reference sequence). This CDR3 comprises 14 residues. Written as DNA, the CDR3 is TGTGCCAGCAACCCGACAGGGATACGCACTGAAGCTTTCTTT. This translates into CASNPTGIRTEAFF.

The V call is TRBV7-2, the J call TRBJ1-1; the D gene is possibly TRBD1 (5 bases). The CDR3 is made up of 12 amino acids. Germline CDR1 reads SGHTA; CDR2 reads FQGNSA. Between the trimmed V and J ends, which lost 4 bases and 10 bases, there was a span of 13 bases. The CDR3 coding sequence is TGTGCCAGCAGCTCAGGGAGGGTCGGAGCTTTCTTT. Translating it yields CASSSGRVGAFF. Full variable domain (missing parts from reference TRBV7-2 and TRBJ1-1): GAGVSQSPSNKVTEKGKDVELRCDPISGHTALYWYRQSLGQGLEFLIYFQGNSAPDKSGLPSDRFSAERTGGSVSTLTIQRTQQEDSAVYLCASSSGRVGAFFGQGTRLTVV.